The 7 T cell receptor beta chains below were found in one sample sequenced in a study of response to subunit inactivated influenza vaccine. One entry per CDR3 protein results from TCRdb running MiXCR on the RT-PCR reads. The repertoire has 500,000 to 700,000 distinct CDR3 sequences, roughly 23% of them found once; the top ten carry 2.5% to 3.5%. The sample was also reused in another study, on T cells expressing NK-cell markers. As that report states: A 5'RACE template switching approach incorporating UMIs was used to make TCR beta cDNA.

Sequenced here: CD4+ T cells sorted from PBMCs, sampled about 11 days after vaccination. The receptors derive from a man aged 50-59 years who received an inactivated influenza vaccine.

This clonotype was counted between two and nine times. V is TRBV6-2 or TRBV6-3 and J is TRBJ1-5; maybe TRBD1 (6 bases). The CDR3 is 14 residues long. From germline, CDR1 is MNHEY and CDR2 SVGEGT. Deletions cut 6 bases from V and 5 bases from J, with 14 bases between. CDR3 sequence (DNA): TGTGCCAGCAGCCGTAACGGGGGGCATCAGCCCCAGCATTTT. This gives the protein CASSRNGGHQPQHF.

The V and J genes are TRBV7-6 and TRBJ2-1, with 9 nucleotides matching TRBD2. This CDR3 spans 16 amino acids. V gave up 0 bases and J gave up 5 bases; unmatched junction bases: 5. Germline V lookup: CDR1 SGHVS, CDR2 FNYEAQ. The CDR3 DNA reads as TGTGCCAGCAGCTTAGCGCCTAGCGGGAAGAACAATGAGCAGTTCTTC. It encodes CASSLAPSGKNNEQFF.

CDR3 in amino acids: CAISEYRTGADEQFF. CDR3 nucleotides: TGTGCCATCAGTGAGTATCGGACAGGGGCGGATGAGCAGTTCTTC. V gene TRBV10-3 combines with J gene TRBJ2-1, with 9 bases identical to TRBD1. CDR1 and CDR2 (germline): ENHRY, SYGVKD. V trimming: 1 base; J trimming: 8 bases; junction bases outside the gene matches: 6. The CDR3 has 15 amino acids.

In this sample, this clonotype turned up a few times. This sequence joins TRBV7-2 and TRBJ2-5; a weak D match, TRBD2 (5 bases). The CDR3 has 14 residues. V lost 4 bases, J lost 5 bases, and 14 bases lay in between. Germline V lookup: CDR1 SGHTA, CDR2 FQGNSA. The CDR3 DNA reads TGTGCCAGCAGCTCATTGGGTAGCGCTGAGACCCAGTACTTC. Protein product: CASSSLGSAETQYF.

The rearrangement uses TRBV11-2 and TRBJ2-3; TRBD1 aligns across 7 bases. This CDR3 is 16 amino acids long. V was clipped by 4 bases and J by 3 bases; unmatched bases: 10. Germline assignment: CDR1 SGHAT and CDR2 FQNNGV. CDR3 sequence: CASSSRQGRGTDTQYF. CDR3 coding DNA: TGTGCCAGCAGCTCCCGACAGGGCCGCGGGACAGATACGCAGTATTTT.

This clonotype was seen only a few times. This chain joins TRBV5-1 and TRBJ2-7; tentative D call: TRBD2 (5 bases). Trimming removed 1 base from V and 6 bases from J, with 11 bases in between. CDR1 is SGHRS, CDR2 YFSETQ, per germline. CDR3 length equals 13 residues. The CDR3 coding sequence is TGCGCCAGCAGCTTGTCACTAGGGAGCGAGCAGTACTTC. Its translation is CASSLSLGSEQYF. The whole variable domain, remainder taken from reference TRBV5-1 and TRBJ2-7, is KAGVTQTPRYLIKTRGQQVTLSCSPISGHRSVSWYQQTPGQGLQFLFEYFSETQRNKGNFPGRFSGRQFSNSRSEMNVSTLELGDSALYLCASSLSLGSEQYFGPGTRLTVT.

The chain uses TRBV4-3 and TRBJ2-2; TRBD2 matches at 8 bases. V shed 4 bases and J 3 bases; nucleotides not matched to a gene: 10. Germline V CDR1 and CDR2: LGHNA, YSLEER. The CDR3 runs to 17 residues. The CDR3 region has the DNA TGCGCCAGCAGCCGGTTCGGGACTAGTATGGACACCGGGGAGCTGTTTTTT. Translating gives CASSRFGTSMDTGELFF.